This passage covers 5 T cell receptor beta chains from one sample sequenced in a study of shared clonotypes between healthy human individuals. The repertoire was sequenced with immunoSEQ multiplex PCR; TCRdb's copy has only in-frame clones and lacks some. This table holds about a million clones, 70% to 85% found once. The sample taken for sequencing was memory CD4+ T cells sorted from blood. Subset reported: CD45RA-negative fraction. The receptors were sampled from a man younger than 35 in good health.

This clone appeared many times. The J gene is TRBJ1-2, the V gene TRBV5-6; 12 bases match TRBD1. J was trimmed by 7 bases and V by 3 bases; bases with no gene match: 10. The germline gives CDR1 SGHDT, CDR2 YYEEEE. The CDR3 runs 16 residues. CDR3 nucleotides: TGTGCCAGCAGCTATCTCGGAGGGACAGGGGGCAGTGGCTACACCTTC. Encoded protein: CASSYLGGTGGSGYTF.

The genes are TRBV19 and TRBJ1-6, with D tentatively TRBD1 (6 bases). The CDR3 sequence is 15 residues long. The V end was cut by 3 bases, the J end by 5 bases, with 11 bases between. Germline assignment: CDR1 LNHDA and CDR2 SQIVND (reference sequence). Here the CDR3 reads CASSMGGQNNSPLHF. CDR3 sequence (DNA): TGTGCCAGTAGTATGGGGGGACAAAATAATTCACCCCTCCACTTT.

This sequence joins TRBV7-2 and TRBJ2-5; D not resolved. V lost 1 base and J 2 bases, leaving 8 bases between the germline ends. Germline V gives CDR1 SGHTA, CDR2 FQGNSA. The CDR3 consists of 14 residues. The CDR3, as DNA: TGTGCCAGCAGCTTAGGACACCGGCAAGAGACCCAGTACTTC. Residues: CASSLGHRQETQYF. The full variable domain, its missing parts supplied by reference TRBV7-2 and TRBJ2-5, is GAGVSQSPSNKVTEKGKDVELRCDPISGHTALYWYRQSLGQGLEFLIYFQGNSAPDKSGLPSDRFSAERTGGSVSTLTIQRTQQEDSAVYLCASSLGHRQETQYFGPGTRLLVL.

This clone occurred a few times. This chain uses TRBV5-6 with TRBJ1-1, with D possibly being TRBD1 (5 bases). The CDR3 runs to 14 residues. Germline CDR1 reads SGHDT; CDR2 reads YYEEEE. Trimming shortened V by 2 bases and J by 2 bases, and 10 bases separated the two germline ends. The CDR3 sequence is CASSLGDGNTEAFF. The CDR3 bases are TGTGCCAGCAGCTTAGGGGACGGCAACACTGAAGCTTTCTTT. The variable domain in full, with the rest retrieved from reference TRBV5-6 and TRBJ1-1, is DAGVTQSPTHLIKTRGQQVTLRCSPKSGHDTVSWYQQALGQGPQFIFQYYEEEERQRGNFPDRFSGHQFPNYSSELNVNALLLGDSALYLCASSLGDGNTEAFFGQGTRLTVV.

At least ten counts were recorded for this clone. This sequence joins TRBV9 and TRBJ1-4; D possibly corresponds to TRBD1 (5 bases). CDR1 SGDLS and CDR2 YYNGEE come from the germline V gene. The V end lost 4 bases, the J end lost 7 bases, and 23 bases lay between the germline ends. The CDR3 has 17 residues. CDR3 bases: TGTGCCAGCAGCAGTCCAATCCGGGGAAAGAGGGGTGAAAAACTGTTTTTT. It is translated as CASSSPIRGKRGEKLFF.